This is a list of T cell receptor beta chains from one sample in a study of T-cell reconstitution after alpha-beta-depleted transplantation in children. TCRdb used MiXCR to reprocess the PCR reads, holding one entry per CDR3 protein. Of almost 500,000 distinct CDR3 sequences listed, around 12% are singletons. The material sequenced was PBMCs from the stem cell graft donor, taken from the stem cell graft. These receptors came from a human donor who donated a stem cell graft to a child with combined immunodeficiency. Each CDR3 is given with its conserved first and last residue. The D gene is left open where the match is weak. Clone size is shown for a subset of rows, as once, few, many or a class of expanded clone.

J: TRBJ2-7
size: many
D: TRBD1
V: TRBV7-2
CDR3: CASSKTGEREQYF
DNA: TGTGCCAGCAGCAAAACAGGGGAAAGAGAGCAGTACTTC

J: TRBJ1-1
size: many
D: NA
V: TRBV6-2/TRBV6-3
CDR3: CASSYEGNTEAFF
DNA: TGTGCCAGCAGTTACGAGGGAAACACTGAAGCTTTCTTT

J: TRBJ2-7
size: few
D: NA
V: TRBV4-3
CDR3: CASSQDPSGLSYEQYF
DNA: TGCGCCAGCAGCCAAGACCCATCAGGGCTCTCCTACGAGCAGTACTTC

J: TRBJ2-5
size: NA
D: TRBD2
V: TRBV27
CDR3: CASSLSPGGTQYF
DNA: TGTGCCAGCAGTTTATCTCCGGGAGGGACCCAGTACTTC

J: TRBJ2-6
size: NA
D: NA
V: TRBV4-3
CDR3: CASSPREGGTGANVLTF
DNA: TGCGCCAGCAGCCCGAGGGAGGGGGGGACGGGGGCCAACGTCCTGACTTTC

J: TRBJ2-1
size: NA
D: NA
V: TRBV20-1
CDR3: CSVSPQTYNEQFF
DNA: TGCAGTGTGAGCCCACAGACCTACAATGAGCAGTTCTTC

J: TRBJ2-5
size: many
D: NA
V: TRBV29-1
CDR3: CSVRGWGSQETQYF
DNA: TGCAGCGTTCGAGGATGGGGGAGCCAAGAGACCCAGTACTTC

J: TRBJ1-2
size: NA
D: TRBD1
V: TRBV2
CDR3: CANTRDRVDGYTF
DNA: TGTGCCAATACCCGGGACAGGGTGGATGGCTACACCTTC

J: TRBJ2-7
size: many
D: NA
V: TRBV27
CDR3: CASSLRSGGSYEQYF
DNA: TGTGCCAGCAGTTTAAGAAGCGGCGGATCCTACGAGCAGTACTTC

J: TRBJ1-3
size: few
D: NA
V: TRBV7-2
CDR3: CASSPGLAGLSGNTIYF
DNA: TGTGCCAGCAGCCCGGGACTAGCGGGCCTCTCTGGAAACACCATATATTTT

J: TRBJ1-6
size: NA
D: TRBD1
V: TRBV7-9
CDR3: CASSFWTGINSPLHF
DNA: TGTGCCAGCAGCTTTTGGACAGGGATCAATTCACCCCTCCACTTT

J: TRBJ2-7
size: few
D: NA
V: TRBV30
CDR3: CAWSLIRARALYEQYF
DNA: TGTGCCTGGAGTTTAATCCGTGCAAGGGCACTCTACGAGCAGTACTTC

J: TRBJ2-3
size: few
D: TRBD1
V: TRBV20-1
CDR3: CSARDLSGRGLTDTQYF
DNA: TGCAGTGCTAGAGACCTTTCGGGCAGGGGGCTCACAGATACGCAGTATTTT

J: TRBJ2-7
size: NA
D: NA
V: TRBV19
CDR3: CASSIDDRPSGEQYF
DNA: TGTGCCAGTAGTATAGATGACAGGCCGTCTGGAGAGCAGTACTTC

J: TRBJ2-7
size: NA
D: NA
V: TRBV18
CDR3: CASSPEQSYEQYF
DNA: TGTGCCAGCTCACCGGAGCAGAGCTACGAGCAGTACTTC

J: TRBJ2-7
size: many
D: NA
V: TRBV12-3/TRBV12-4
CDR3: CASSGLLSDEQYF
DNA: TGTGCCAGCAGCGGACTGCTCTCGGACGAGCAGTACTTC

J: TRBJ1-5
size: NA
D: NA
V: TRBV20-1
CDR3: CSARDPQGRGGQPQHF
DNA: TGCAGTGCTAGAGACCCACAGGGACGAGGGGGTCAGCCCCAGCATTTT

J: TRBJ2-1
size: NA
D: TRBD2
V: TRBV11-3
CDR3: CASSALAGEWGEQFF
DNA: TGTGCCAGCAGCGCACTAGCGGGAGAGTGGGGTGAGCAGTTCTTC

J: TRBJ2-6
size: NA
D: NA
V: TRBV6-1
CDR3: CASSEWQISSGANVLTF
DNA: TGTGCCAGCAGTGAGTGGCAGATCAGCTCTGGGGCCAACGTCCTGACTTTC

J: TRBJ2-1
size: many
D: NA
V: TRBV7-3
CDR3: CASSPGAGLSYNEQFF
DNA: TGTGCCAGCAGCCCCGGGGCGGGCTTATCCTACAATGAGCAGTTCTTC

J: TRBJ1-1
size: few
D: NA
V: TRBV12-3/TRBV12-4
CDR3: CASSLVLTEAFF
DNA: TGTGCCAGCAGTTTGGTACTCACCGAAGCTTTCTTT

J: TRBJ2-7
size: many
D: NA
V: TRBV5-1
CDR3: CASSLGDSEIYEQYF
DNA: TGCGCCAGCAGCTTGGGGGACTCCGAAATCTACGAGCAGTACTTC

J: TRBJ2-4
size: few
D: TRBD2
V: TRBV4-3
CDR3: CASSQVGTSGVDIQYF
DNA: TGCGCCAGCAGCCAAGTTGGTACCAGCGGGGTTGACATTCAGTACTTC

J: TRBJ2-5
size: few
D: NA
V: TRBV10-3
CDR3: CAIRSAQDPRGQTQYF
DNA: TGTGCCATCAGATCGGCTCAGGACCCCCGAGGGCAGACCCAGTACTTC

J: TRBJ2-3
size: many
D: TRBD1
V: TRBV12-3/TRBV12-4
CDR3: CASTGQGTDTQYF
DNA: TGTGCCAGCACCGGACAGGGGACAGATACGCAGTATTTT

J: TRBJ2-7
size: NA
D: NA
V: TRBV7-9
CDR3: CASSLQASYEQYF
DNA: TGTGCCAGCAGCTTACAAGCGTCCTACGAGCAGTACTTC

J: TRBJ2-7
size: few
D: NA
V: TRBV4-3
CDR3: CASSQGLVYEQYF
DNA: TGCGCCAGCAGCCAAGGCTTAGTATACGAGCAGTACTTC

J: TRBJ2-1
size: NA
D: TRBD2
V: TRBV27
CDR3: CASSSIASGRPYNEQFF
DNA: TGTGCCAGCAGTTCCATCGCTAGCGGGAGACCCTACAATGAGCAGTTCTTC

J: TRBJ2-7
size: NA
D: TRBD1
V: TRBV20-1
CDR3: CSALSGTGANEQYF
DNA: TGCAGTGCCCTATCGGGGACAGGGGCAAACGAGCAGTACTTC

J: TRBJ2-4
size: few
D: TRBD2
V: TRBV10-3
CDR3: CAISDKVAGDIQYF
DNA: TGTGCCATCAGTGATAAGGTAGCGGGAGATATTCAGTACTTC

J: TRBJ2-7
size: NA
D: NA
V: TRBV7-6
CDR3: CASSFLGSTYEQYF
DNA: TGTGCCAGCAGCTTCCTCGGGTCTACCTACGAGCAGTACTTC